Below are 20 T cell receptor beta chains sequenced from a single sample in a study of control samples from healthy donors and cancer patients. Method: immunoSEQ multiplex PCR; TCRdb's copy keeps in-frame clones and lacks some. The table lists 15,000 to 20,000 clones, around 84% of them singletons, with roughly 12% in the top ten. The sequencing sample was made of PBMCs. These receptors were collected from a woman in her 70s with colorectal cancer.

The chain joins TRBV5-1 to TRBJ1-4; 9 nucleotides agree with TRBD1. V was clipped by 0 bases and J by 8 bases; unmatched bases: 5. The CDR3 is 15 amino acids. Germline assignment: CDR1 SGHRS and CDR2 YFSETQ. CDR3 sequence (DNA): TGCGCCAGCAGCTTGGCCACAGGGGGCAACGAAAAACTGTTTTTT. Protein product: CASSLATGGNEKLFF.

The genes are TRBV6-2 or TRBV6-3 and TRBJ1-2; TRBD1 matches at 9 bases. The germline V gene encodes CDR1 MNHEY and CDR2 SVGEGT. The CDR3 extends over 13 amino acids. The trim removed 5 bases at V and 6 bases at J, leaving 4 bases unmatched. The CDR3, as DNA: TGTGCCAGCAGTCAAGGACAGGGGCATGGCTACACCTTC. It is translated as CASSQGQGHGYTF.

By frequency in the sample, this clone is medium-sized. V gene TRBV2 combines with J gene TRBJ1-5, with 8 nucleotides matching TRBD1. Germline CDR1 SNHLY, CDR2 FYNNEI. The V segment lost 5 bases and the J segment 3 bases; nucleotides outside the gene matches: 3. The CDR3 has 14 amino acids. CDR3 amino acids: CASSRDRNNQPQHF. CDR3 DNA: TGTGCCAGCAGTAGGGACAGGAACAATCAGCCCCAGCATTTT.

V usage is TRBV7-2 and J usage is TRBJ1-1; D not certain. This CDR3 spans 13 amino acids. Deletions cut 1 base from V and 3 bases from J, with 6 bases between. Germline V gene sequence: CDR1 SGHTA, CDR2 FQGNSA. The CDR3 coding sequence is TGTGCCAGCAGCTTAGTAATGGACACTGAAGCTTTCTTT. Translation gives CASSLVMDTEAFF. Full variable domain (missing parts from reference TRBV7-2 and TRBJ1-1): GAGVSQSPSNKVTEKGKDVELRCDPISGHTALYWYRQSLGQGLEFLIYFQGNSAPDKSGLPSDRFSAERTGGSVSTLTIQRTQQEDSAVYLCASSLVMDTEAFFGQGTRLTVV.

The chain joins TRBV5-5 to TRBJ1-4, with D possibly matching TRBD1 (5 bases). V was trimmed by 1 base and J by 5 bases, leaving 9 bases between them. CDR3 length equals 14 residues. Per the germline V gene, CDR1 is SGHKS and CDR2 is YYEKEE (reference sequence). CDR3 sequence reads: CASSLFRGNEKLFF. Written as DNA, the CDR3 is TGTGCCAGCAGCTTGTTTAGGGGCAATGAAAAACTGTTTTTT.

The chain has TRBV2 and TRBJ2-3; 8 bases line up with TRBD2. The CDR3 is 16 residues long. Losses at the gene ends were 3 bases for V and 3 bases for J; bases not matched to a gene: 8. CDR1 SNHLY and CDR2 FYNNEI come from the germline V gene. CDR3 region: CASSDLRGLATDTQYF. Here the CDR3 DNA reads TGTGCCAGCAGTGATCTTCGTGGACTAGCAACAGATACGCAGTATTTT.

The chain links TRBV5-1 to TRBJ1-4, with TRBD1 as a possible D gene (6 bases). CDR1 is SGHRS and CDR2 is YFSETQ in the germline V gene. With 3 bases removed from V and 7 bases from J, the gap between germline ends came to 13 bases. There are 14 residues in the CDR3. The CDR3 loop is CASSSDRNSEKLFF. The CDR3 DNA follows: TGCGCCAGCAGCTCCGACAGGAATTCTGAAAAACTGTTTTTT.

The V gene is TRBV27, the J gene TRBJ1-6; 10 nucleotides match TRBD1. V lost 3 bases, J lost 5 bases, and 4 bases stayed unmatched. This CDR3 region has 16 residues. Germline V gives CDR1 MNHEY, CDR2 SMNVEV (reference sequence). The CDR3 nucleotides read TGTGCCAGCAGTTTCGGGACAGGGGCCGATAATTCACCCCTCCACTTT. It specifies CASSFGTGADNSPLHF.

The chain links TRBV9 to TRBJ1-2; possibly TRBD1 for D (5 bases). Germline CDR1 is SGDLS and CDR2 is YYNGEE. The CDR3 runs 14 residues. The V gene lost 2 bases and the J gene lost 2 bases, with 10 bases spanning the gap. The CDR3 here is CASSVGGGNYGYTF. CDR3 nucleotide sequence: TGTGCCAGCAGCGTCGGGGGAGGGAACTATGGCTACACCTTC. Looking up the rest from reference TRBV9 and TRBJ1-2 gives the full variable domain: DSGVTQTPKHLITATGQRVTLRCSPRSGDLSVYWYQQSLDQGLQFLIQYYNGEERAKGNILERFSAQQFPDLHSELNLSSLELGDSALYFCASSVGGGNYGYTFGSGTRLTVV.

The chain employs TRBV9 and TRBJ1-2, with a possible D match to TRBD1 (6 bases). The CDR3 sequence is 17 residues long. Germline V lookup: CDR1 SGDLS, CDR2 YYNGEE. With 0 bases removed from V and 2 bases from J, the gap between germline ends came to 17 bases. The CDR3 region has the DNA TGTGCCAGCAGCGTAGAGGGGGGGACGGTACTCAACTATGGCTACACCTTC. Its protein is CASSVEGGTVLNYGYTF.

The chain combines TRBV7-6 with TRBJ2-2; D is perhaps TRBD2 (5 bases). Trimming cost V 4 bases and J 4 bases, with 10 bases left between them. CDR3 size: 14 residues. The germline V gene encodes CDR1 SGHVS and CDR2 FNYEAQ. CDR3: CASSSKAGTGELFF. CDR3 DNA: TGTGCCAGCAGCTCCAAGGCGGGCACCGGGGAGCTGTTTTTT.

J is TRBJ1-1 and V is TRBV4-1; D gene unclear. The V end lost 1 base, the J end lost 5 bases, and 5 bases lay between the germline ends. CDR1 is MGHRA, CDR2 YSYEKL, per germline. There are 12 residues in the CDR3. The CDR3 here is CASSQVATEAFF. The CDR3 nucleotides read TGCGCCAGCAGCCAAGTGGCAACTGAAGCTTTCTTT.

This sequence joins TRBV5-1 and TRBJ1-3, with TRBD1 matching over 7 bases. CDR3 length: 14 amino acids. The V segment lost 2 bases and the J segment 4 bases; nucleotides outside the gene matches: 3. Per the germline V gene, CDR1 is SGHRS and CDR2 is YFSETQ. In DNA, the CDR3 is TGCGCCAGCAGCTTCGAGGGGGCCGGAAACACCATATATTTT. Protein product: CASSFEGAGNTIYF.

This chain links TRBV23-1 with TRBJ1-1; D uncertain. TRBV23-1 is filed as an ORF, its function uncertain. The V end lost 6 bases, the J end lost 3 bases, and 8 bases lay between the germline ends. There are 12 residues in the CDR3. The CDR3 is CASSPKDTEAFF. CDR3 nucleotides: TGCGCCAGCAGCCCCAAGGACACTGAAGCTTTCTTT.

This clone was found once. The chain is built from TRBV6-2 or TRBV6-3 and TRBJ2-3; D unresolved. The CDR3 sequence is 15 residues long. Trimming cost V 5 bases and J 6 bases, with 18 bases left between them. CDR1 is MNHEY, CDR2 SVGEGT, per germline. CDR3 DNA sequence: TGTGCCAGCAGTCGTAGGGCACCTGGTGGGGATACGCAGTATTTT. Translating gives CASSRRAPGGDTQYF.

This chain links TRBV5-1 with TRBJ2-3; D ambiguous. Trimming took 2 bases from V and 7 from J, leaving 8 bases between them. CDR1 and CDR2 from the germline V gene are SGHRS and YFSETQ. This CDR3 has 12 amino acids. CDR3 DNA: TGCGCCAGCAGCTTCGACTTCAATACGCAGTATTTT. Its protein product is CASSFDFNTQYF.

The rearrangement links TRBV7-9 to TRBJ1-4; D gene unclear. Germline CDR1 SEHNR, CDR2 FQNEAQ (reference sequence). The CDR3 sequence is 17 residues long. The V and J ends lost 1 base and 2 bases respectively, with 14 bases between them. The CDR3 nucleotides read TGTGCCAGCAGCTTAGGGCGGTTGGGTTCGACTAATGAAAAACTGTTTTTT. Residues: CASSLGRLGSTNEKLFF. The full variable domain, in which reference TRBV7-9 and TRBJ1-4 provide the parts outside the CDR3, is DTGVSQNPRHKITKRGQNVTFRCDPISEHNRLYWYRQTLGQGPEFLTYFQNEAQLEKSRLLSDRFSAERPKGSFSTLEIQRTEQGDSAMYLCASSLGRLGSTNEKLFFGSGTQLSVL.

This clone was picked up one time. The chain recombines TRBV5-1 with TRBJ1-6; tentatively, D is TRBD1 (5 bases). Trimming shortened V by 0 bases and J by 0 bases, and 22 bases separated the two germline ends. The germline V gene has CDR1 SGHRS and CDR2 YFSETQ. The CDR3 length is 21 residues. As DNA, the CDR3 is TGCGCCAGCAGCTTGGGGGTCGTCGGACATAGAACCTTCTCCTATAATTCACCCCTCCACTTT. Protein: CASSLGVVGHRTFSYNSPLHF.

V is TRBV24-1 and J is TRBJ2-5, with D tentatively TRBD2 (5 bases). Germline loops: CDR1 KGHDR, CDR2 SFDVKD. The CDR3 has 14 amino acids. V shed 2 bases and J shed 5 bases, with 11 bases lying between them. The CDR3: CATSDSGRGETQYF. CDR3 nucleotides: TGTGCCACCAGTGATTCGGGCAGAGGGGAGACCCAGTACTTC.

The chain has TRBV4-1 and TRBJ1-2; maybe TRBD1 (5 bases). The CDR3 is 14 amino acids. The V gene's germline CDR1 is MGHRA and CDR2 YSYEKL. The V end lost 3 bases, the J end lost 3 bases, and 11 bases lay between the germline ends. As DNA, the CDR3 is TGCGCCAGCAGCCAGTTGGGGCTCGACTATGGCTACACCTTC. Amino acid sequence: CASSQLGLDYGYTF.